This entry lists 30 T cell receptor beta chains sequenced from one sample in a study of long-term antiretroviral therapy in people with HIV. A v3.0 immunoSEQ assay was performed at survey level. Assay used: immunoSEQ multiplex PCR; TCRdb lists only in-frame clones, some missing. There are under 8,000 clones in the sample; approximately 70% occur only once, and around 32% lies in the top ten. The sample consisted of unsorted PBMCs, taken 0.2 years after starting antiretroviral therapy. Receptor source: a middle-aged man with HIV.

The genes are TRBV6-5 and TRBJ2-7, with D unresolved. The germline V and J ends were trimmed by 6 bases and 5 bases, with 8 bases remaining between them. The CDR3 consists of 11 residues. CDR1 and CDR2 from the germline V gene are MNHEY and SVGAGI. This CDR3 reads CASSSWDEQYF. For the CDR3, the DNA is TGTGCCAGCAGCTCCTGGGACGAGCAGTACTTC.

This chain's CDR3 is CAWSVGSGGPTDTQYF. The CDR3 DNA reads TGTGCCTGGAGTGTGGGTAGCGGGGGGCCCACAGATACGCAGTATTTT. This rearrangement joins TRBV30 to TRBJ2-3; 10 bases agree with TRBD2. Germline-derived CDR1 and CDR2 are GTSNPN and SVGIG (reference sequence). This CDR3 has 16 amino acids. The V segment lost 0 bases and the J segment 2 bases; nucleotides outside the gene matches: 5.

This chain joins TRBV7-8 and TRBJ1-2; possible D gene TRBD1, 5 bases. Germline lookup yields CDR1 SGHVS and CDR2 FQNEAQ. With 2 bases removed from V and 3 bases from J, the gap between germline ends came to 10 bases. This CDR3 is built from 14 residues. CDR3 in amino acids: CASSLIGGDYGYTF. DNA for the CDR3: TGTGCCAGCAGCTTAATCGGGGGTGACTATGGCTACACCTTC.

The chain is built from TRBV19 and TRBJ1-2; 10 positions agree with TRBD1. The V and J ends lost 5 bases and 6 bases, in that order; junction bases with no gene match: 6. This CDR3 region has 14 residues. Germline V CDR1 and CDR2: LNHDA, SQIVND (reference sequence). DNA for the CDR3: TGTGCCAGTAGTCCGACAGGGGGCGCGGATGGCTACACCTTC. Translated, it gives CASSPTGGADGYTF.

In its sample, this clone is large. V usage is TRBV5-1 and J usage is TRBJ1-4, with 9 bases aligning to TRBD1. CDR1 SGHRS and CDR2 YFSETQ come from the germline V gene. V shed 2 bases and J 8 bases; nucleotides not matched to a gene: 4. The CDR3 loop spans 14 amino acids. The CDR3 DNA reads TGCGCCAGCAGCTTCGGGACAGGGAACGAAAAACTGTTTTTT. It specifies CASSFGTGNEKLFF.

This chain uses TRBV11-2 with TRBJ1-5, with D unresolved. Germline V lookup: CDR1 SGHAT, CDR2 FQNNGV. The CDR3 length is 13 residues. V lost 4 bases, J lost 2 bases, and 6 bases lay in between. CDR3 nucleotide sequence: TGTGCCAGCAGCTGGCAGCGCAATCAGCCCCAGCATTTT. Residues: CASSWQRNQPQHF.

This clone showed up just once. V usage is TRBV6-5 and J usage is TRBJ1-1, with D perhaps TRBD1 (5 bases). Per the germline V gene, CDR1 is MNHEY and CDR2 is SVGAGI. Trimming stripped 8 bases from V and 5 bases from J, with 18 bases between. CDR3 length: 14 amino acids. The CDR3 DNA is TGTGCCAGCGCCGAAGGTAGCAGGGTAACTGAAGCTTTCTTT. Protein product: CASAEGSRVTEAFF.

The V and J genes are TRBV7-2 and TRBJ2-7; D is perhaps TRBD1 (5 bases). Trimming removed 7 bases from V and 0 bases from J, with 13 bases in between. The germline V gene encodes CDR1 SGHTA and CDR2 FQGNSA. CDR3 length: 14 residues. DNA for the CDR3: TGTGCCAGCACGATCGTGGGGCCCTCCTACGAGCAGTACTTC. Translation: CASTIVGPSYEQYF. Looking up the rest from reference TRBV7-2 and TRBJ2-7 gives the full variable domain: GAGVSQSPSNKVTEKGKDVELRCDPISGHTALYWYRQSLGQGLEFLIYFQGNSAPDKSGLPSDRFSAERTGGSVSTLTIQRTQQEDSAVYLCASTIVGPSYEQYFGPGTRLTVT.

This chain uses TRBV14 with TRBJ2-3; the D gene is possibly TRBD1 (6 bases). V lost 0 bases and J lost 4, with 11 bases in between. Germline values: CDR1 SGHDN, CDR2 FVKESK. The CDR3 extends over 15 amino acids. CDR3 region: CASSQDLRGPDTQYF. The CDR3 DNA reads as TGTGCCAGCAGCCAAGATCTCAGGGGCCCAGATACGCAGTATTTT.

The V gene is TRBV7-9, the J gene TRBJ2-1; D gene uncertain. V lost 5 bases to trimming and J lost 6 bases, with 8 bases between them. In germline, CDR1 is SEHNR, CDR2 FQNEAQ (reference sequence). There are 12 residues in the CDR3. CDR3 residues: CASSQDGNEQFF. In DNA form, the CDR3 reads TGTGCCAGCAGCCAGGACGGCAATGAGCAGTTCTTC.

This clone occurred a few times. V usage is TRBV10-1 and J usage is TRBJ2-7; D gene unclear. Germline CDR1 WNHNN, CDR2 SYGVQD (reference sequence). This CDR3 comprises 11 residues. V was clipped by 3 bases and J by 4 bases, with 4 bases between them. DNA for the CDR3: TGCGCCAGCAGTGACGGGTACGAGCAGTACTTC. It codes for CASSDGYEQYF.

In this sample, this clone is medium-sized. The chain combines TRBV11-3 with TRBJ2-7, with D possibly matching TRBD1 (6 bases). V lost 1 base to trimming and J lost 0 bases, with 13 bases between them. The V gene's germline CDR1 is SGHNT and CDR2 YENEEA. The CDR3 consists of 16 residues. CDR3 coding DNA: TGTGCCAGCAGCTTAGCCTCGGGACACCTCTCCTACGAGCAGTACTTC. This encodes CASSLASGHLSYEQYF.

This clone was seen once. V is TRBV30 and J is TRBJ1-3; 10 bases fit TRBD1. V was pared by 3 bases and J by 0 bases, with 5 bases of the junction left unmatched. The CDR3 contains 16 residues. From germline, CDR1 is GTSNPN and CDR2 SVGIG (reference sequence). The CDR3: CAWRETGGASGNTIYF. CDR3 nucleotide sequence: TGTGCCTGGAGGGAGACAGGGGGCGCCTCTGGAAACACCATATATTTT.

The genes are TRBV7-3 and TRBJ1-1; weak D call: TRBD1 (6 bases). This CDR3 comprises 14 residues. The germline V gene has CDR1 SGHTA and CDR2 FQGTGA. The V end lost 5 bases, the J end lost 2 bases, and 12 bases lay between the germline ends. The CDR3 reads CASSLVGGNTEAFF. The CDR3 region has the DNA TGTGCCAGCAGCCTTGTGGGGGGCAACACTGAAGCTTTCTTT.

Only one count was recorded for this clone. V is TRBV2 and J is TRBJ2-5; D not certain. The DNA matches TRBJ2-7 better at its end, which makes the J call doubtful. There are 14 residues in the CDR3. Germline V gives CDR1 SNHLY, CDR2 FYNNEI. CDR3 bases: TGTGCCAGCAGTGAAGCGTACACAGCCTACGAGCAGTACTTC. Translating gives CASSEAYTAYEQYF.

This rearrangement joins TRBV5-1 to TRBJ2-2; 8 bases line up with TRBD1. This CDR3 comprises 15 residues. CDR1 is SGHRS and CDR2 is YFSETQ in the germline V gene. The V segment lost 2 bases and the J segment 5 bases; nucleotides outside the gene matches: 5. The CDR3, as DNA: TGCGCCAGCAGCTTCGGACAGGGTTTAACCGGGGAGCTGTTTTTT. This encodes CASSFGQGLTGELFF.

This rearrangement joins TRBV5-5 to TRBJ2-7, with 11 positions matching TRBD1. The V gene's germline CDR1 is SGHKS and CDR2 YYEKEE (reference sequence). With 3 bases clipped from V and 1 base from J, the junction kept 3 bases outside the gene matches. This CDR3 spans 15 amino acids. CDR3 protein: CASSWGQGDSYEQYF. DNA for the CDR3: TGTGCCAGCAGCTGGGGACAGGGGGATTCCTACGAGCAGTACTTC.

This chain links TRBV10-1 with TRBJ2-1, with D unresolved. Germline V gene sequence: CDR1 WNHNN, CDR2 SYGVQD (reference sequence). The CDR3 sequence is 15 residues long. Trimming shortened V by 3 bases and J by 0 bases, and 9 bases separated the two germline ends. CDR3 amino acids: CASSEGRSSYNEQFF. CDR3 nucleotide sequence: TGCGCCAGCAGTGAAGGCCGGAGCTCCTACAATGAGCAGTTCTTC.

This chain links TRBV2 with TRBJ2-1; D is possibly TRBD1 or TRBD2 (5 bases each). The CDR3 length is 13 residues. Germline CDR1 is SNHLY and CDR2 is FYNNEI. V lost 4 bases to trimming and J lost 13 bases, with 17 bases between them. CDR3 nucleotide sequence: TGTGCCAGCAGTGCCGGGACGGGTCAGGCACAGTTCTTC. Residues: CASSAGTGQAQFF.

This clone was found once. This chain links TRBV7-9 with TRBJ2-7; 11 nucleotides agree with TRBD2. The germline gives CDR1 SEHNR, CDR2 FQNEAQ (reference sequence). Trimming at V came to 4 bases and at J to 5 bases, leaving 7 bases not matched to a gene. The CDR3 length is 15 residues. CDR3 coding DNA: TGTGCCAGCAGCTCCCGACTAGCGGGGCGAGACGAGCAGTACTTC. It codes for CASSSRLAGRDEQYF.

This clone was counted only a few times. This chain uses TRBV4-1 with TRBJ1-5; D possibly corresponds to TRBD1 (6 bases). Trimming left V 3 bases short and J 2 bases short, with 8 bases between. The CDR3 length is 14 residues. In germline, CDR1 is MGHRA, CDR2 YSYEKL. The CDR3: CASSQGAGNQPQHF. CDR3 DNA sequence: TGCGCCAGCAGCCAGGGGGCGGGCAATCAGCCCCAGCATTTT.

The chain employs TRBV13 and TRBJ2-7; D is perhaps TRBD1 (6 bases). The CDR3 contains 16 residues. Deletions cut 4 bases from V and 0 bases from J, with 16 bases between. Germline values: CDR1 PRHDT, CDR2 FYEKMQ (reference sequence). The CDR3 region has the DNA TGTGCCAGCAGCTCCTACGTGGCGGACAGCTCCTACGAGCAGTACTTC. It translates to CASSSYVADSSYEQYF.

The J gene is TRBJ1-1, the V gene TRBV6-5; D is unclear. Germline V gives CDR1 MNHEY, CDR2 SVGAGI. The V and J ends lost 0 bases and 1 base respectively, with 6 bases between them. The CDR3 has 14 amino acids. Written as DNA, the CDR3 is TGTGCCAGCAGTTACTCGAGCTGGAACACTGAAGCTTTCTTT. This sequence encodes CASSYSSWNTEAFF.

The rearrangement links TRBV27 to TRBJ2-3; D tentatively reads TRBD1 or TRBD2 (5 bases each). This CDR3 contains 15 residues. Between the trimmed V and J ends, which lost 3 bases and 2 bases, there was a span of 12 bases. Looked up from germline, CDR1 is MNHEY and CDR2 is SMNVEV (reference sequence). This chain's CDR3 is CASSFARGSTDTQYF. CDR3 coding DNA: TGTGCCAGCAGTTTCGCGAGGGGTTCCACAGATACGCAGTATTTT.

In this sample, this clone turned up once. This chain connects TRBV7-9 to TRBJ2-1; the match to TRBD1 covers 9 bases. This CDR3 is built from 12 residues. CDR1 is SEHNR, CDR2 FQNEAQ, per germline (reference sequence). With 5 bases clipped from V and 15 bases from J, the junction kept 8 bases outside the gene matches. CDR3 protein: CASSPGDREGFF. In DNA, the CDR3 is TGTGCCAGCAGCCCGGGGGACAGGGAAGGGTTCTTC.

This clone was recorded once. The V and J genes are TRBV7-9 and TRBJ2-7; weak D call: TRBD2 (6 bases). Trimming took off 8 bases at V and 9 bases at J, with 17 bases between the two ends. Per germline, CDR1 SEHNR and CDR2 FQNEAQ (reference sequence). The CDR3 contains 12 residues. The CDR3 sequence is CASSPGREAQYF. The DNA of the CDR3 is TGTGCCAGCTCCCCGGGCAGGGAGGCGCAGTACTTC.

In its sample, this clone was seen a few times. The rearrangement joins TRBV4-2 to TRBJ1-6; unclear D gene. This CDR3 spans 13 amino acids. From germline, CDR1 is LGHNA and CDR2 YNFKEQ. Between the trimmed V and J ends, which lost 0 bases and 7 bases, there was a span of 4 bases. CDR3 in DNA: TGTGCCAGCAGCCAAGAGCGGAATTCACCCCTCCACTTT. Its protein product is CASSQERNSPLHF.

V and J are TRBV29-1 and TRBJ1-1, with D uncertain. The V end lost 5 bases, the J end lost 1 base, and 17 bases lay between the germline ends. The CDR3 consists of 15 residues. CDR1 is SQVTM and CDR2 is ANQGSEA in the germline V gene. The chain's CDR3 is CSVLPSGFQNTEAFF. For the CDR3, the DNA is TGCAGCGTTCTACCTTCCGGGTTCCAGAACACTGAAGCTTTCTTT.

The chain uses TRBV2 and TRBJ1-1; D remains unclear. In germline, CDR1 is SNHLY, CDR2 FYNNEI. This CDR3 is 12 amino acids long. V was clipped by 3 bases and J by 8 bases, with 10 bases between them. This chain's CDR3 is CASSDQKLEAFF. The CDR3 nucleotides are TGTGCCAGCAGTGACCAGAAGTTAGAAGCTTTCTTT.

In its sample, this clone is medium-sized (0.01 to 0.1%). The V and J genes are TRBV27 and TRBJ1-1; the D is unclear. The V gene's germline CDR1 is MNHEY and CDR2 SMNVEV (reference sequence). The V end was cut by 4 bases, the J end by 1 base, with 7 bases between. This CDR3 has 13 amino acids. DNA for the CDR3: TGTGCCAGCAGTTGGGGAGGGAACACTGAAGCTTTCTTT. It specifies CASSWGGNTEAFF.